One sample yielded the 10 T cell receptor beta chains listed below, sequenced in a study of blood T cells in healthy people across ages. A second PCR of 7 to 11 cycles used a sample-barcoded 5' primer and a J-beta primer mix. A single record per CDR3 protein comes from TCRdb applying MiXCR to the 5' RACE reads. This sample has 650,000 to 900,000 distinct CDR3 sequences, with around two thirds found just once. The sequencing input was blood. Source of these receptors: a man younger than 45 in good health.

This rearrangement joins TRBV7-9 to TRBJ2-1; D remains unclear. The V and J ends lost 2 bases and 6 bases respectively, with 5 bases between them. CDR1 and CDR2 (germline): SEHNR, FQNEAQ (reference sequence). This CDR3 is built from 12 residues. CDR3 sequence reads: CASSLFPNEQFF. For the CDR3, the DNA is TGTGCCAGCAGCTTATTCCCCAATGAGCAGTTCTTC.

The chain employs TRBV9 and TRBJ2-5, with 10 nucleotides matching TRBD2. CDR1 is SGDLS, CDR2 YYNGEE, per germline. CDR3 length equals 16 residues. After removal of 4 bases from V and 2 bases from J, the junction contained 8 bases not matched to a gene. The CDR3 is CASSPPSSGGQETQYF. The CDR3 bases are TGTGCCAGCAGCCCCCCGTCTAGCGGGGGACAAGAGACCCAGTACTTC.

The genes are TRBV7-2 and TRBJ2-1; tentative D call: TRBD1 (5 bases). CDR1 SGHTA and CDR2 FQGNSA come from the germline V gene. This CDR3 spans 14 amino acids. Trimming stripped 5 bases from V and 4 bases from J, with 12 bases between. CDR3 nucleotide sequence: TGTGCCAGCAGCAGTAGCCCAGGGTACAATGAGCAGTTCTTC. It yields the protein CASSSSPGYNEQFF.

This clonotype was detected a few times. The CDR3 DNA is TGTGCCAGCAGTTTACCCGGGGGGCGATACGAGCAGTACTTC. Protein product: CASSLPGGRYEQYF. The rearrangement links TRBV28 to TRBJ2-7; tentative D call: TRBD2 (7 bases). The CDR3 has 14 residues. CDR1 is MDHEN and CDR2 is SYDVKM in the germline V gene. V lost 2 bases and J 4 bases, leaving 12 bases between the germline ends.

The chain employs TRBV7-8 and TRBJ2-3; D not certain. This CDR3 has 16 residues. In germline, CDR1 is SGHVS, CDR2 FQNEAQ. V was cut by 6 bases and J by 0 bases, with 16 bases left in between. In DNA, the CDR3 is TGTGCCAGCAGTCCAAGATTACAGAGTAGCACAGATACGCAGTATTTT. Its translation is CASSPRLQSSTDTQYF.

About this clonotype: One end of the junction varies from germline; a read error may be responsible. This chain connects TRBV7-9 to TRBJ2-5; TRBD2 matches at 7 bases. The CDR3 contains 13 residues. Germline V lookup: CDR1 SEHNR, CDR2 FQNEAQ (reference sequence). In DNA form, the CDR3 reads TGTGCCAGCAGCTTTCCGGGGAGGGAGACCCGGTACTTC. Translation gives CASSFPGRETRYF.

This chain uses TRBV6-5 with TRBJ2-5, with D perhaps matching TRBD2 (5 bases). V was trimmed by 2 bases and J by 4 bases, leaving 8 bases between them. Germline V gene lookup returns CDR1 MNHEY and CDR2 SVGAGI. This CDR3 is built from 13 residues. The CDR3, as DNA: TGTGCCAGCAGTTACGAGGGATCAGAGACCCAGTACTTC. It is translated as CASSYEGSETQYF.

This chain links TRBV5-1 with TRBJ2-5; D unclear. V lost 0 bases and J lost 7, with 10 bases in between. CDR1 is SGHRS, CDR2 YFSETQ, per germline. The CDR3 is made up of 13 amino acids. The CDR3 region has the DNA TGCGCCAGCAGCTTGGATCAAAAGGGGACCCAGTACTTC. Translating it yields CASSLDQKGTQYF. The entire variable domain, with the rest obtained from reference TRBV5-1 and TRBJ2-5, is as follows: KAGVTQTPRYLIKTRGQQVTLSCSPISGHRSVSWYQQTPGQGLQFLFEYFSETQRNKGNFPGRFSGRQFSNSRSEMNVSTLELGDSALYLCASSLDQKGTQYFGPGTRLLVL.

The chain couples TRBV6-2 or TRBV6-3 to TRBJ2-1; 10 bases line up with TRBD1. V lost 8 bases to trimming and J lost 9 bases; unmatched junction nucleotides: 7. CDR1 and CDR2 (germline): MNHEY, SVGEGT. CDR3 size: 13 residues. The CDR3 reads CASRLDRGAEQFF. DNA of the CDR3: TGTGCCAGCCGTTTGGACAGGGGGGCTGAGCAGTTCTTC.

The rearrangement joins TRBV3-1 to TRBJ1-5; D ambiguous. This CDR3 is built from 15 residues. CDR1 and CDR2 from the germline V gene are LGHDT and YNNKEL (reference sequence). V shed 3 bases and J shed 3 bases, with 12 bases lying between them. CDR3 loop: CASSHGQANNQPQHF. The DNA of the CDR3 is TGTGCCAGCAGCCATGGGCAGGCCAACAATCAGCCCCAGCATTTT. The full variable domain, rest sourced from reference TRBV3-1 and TRBJ1-5, is DTAVSQTPKYLVTQMGNDKSIKCEQNLGHDTMYWYKQDSKKFLKIMFSYNNKELIINETVPNRFSPKSPDKAHLNLHINSLELGDSAVYFCASSHGQANNQPQHFGDGTRLSIL.